The source of this TCR beta chain is a study of radiation and T cells in renal cell carcinoma (TCRdb year 2020). Notes on the research overall: Samples came from a clinical trial, in which primary renal cell carcinomas received 15 Gy stereotactic body radiation therapy followed by nephrectomy 4 weeks later. A total of 50 or so samples underwent TCR beta sequencing, made up of roughly 26 tumors and about 27 peripheral blood samples. Across all 50 or so samples, 4 million to 5 million unique CDR3 nucleotide sequences encoding 2,658,974 unique CDR3 amino acid sequences were identified.

Spanning cysteine to phenylalanine, the CDR3 consists of 12 amino acids. The read is trimmed to its CDR3 DNA, 36 bases read in frame from base 1. From the germline V gene (reference sequence), CDR1 is SGHNT and CDR2 is YYREEE. Study-wide findings and limitations: In blood, the top tumor clonotypes increased between baseline and 2 weeks post-radiation and then shrank by 4 weeks, which suggests that tumor-resident clones expanded only transiently. Changes in the blood repertoire were not tracked past 4 weeks after treatment. The single-armed trial design could not address effects of radiation dose or scheduling on the TCR repertoire. No pretreatment tumor biopsies were available, so the baseline intratumoral presence of clonotypes could not be determined.

The immunoSEQ kit was used, according to the manufacturer's recommendations, to generate TCR beta libraries from genomic DNA. To prepare libraries, a first multiplex PCR with proprietary primers was run, followed by a second PCR that added unique barcodes, and a bead cleanup was done after each round. A kit-provided positive control reaction and a negative control reaction were included in every sample batch. The final libraries were assessed on an Agilent 4200 TapeStation D1000 ScreenTape, pooled by volume, and quantified by qPCR. Sequencing was performed on an Illumina NextSeq500 using a MidOutput 150-cycle cartridge, with 156 Read1 cycles, 15 Index1 cycles, and the kit custom primers. The pooled library was loaded at 0.75 to 1 pM with a roughly 20% PhiX control spike-in. In the original analysis: Vendor-processed data were analyzed in R, and a clonotype was defined as all T cells sharing the same CDR3 nucleotide sequence. For clone abundance analyses, frequencies were normalized to the 10,000 most abundant clones per sample. Public T cell clones, averaging fewer than five per sample, were removed before analysis. A difference in abundance of at least 32-fold between compartments was used to define tumor-enriched and baseline blood-enriched clonotypes. Clonotypes expanded or contracted between blood time points were identified with a beta-binomial differential abundance model. The Baroni-Urbani and Buser coefficient was used to measure tumor-blood repertoire similarity, and groups were compared with two-tailed Wilcoxon tests in R. TCRdb took this table from immuneACCESS and kept in-frame rearrangements with V and J called. Such tables lack part of the clones; where checked against another copy, unresolved V genes explain under half of the gap, and the rest is unexplained. V and J calls and clone size are copied from that table; D and trimming were computed from the DNA. For this sample the table gives 150,000 to 190,000 clones, of which about nine tenths were detected only once. 13% of the sample rests with the top ten.

The time point label of this sample denotes: blood 2 weeks post-SBRT. What this sample's treatment or condition label stands for: 15 Gy SBRT to primary tumor, nephrectomy 4 weeks later. To follow tumor-enriched clonotypes, peripheral blood was collected serially from radiation-treated patients at baseline and again at 2 weeks and 4 weeks after SBRT. Every patient's renal cell carcinoma showed clear cell pathology. Genomic DNA for TCR sequencing was prepared using the QIAamp DNA Blood Mini Kit (Qiagen). Only samples passing all quality control checks were included in the analyses. Of note for this clone: Its binding antigen is unknown. One end of the junction varies from germline; a read error may be responsible.

This sequence was found in a woman in her fifties or sixties with renal cell carcinoma. The sequenced sample was blood, obtained from a patient whose treatment included radiotherapy and nephrectomy. The chain uses TRBV5-4 and TRBJ1-1, with the D gene not clear enough to name. The bases are TGTGCCAGCGGCTTGTGGGGCACTGAAGCTTTCTTT. The translation is CASGLWGTEAFF.